Below, 20 T cell receptor beta chains from the same sample are listed, as sequenced in a study of blood T cell repertoires in COVID-19. Some clones are missing from TCRdb's copy, which holds only in-frame ones; the method was immunoSEQ multiplex PCR. Counted here are roughly 100,000 clones, 60% to 85% occurring once; the ten biggest clones make up around 10%. Specimen: peripheral blood. The receptors were gathered from a woman aged 80 or older with acute or convalescent COVID-19.

A few counts support this clone. The V gene is TRBV12-5, the J gene TRBJ1-1, with D uncertain. This CDR3 region has 13 residues. Germline-derived CDR1 and CDR2 are LGHNT and FRNRAP. V shed 7 bases and J shed 6 bases, with 15 bases lying between them. This chain's CDR3 is CASAHDGGPEAFF. DNA of the CDR3: TGTGCTAGTGCCCATGACGGAGGGCCTGAAGCTTTCTTT.

This clone was seen just once. This chain uses TRBV5-1 with TRBJ1-1; 8 bases are shared with TRBD1. The germline gives CDR1 SGHRS, CDR2 YFSETQ. CDR3 length: 16 residues. Trimming took 0 bases from V and 1 from J; bases not matched to a gene: 5. The CDR3, as DNA: TGCGCCAGCAGCTTGGGGGCAGGGGGCGGGAACACTGAAGCTTTCTTT. This encodes CASSLGAGGGNTEAFF.

V gene TRBV27 combines with J gene TRBJ2-1; 8 nucleotides agree with TRBD2. CDR1 and CDR2 (germline): MNHEY, SMNVEV (reference sequence). This CDR3 has 15 amino acids. V trimming: 2 bases; J trimming: 4 bases; junction bases outside the gene matches: 4. CDR3 in DNA: TGTGCCAGCAGTTTAACTAGCGGAACATACAATGAGCAGTTCTTC. Its translation is CASSLTSGTYNEQFF.

This sequence joins TRBV19 and TRBJ1-5; D uncertain. Per the germline V gene, CDR1 is LNHDA and CDR2 is SQIVND (reference sequence). This CDR3 has 16 amino acids. V was pared by 3 bases and J by 7 bases, with 19 bases between. This CDR3 is CASSMPNQRGRQPQHF. The CDR3, as DNA: TGTGCCAGTAGTATGCCTAATCAAAGAGGGCGGCAGCCCCAGCATTTT.

The chain couples TRBV7-9 to TRBJ1-1; D call uncertain. Germline CDR1 reads SEHNR; CDR2 reads FQNEAQ (reference sequence). Deletions cut 5 bases from V and 1 base from J, with 8 bases between. The CDR3 has 13 residues. CDR3 protein: CASSMDSNTEAFF. In nucleotides, the CDR3 is TGTGCCAGCAGCATGGACTCGAACACTGAAGCTTTCTTT.

V usage is TRBV30 and J usage is TRBJ2-2; D unclear. With 0 bases removed from V and 5 bases from J, the gap between germline ends came to 7 bases. The CDR3 loop spans 13 amino acids. Germline V lookup: CDR1 GTSNPN, CDR2 SVGIG (reference sequence). This chain's CDR3 is CAWSVEWTGELFF. The CDR3 coding sequence is TGTGCCTGGAGTGTAGAGTGGACCGGGGAGCTGTTTTTT. The full variable domain, completed using reference TRBV30 and TRBJ2-2, is SQTIHQWPATLVQPVGSPLSLECTVEGTSNPNLYWYRQAAGRGLQLLFYSVGIGQISSEVPQNLSASRPQDRQFILSSKKLLLSDSGFYLCAWSVEWTGELFFGEGSRLTVL.

V usage is TRBV19 and J usage is TRBJ2-3; 7 bases fit TRBD1. The CDR3 is 15 amino acids. J was trimmed by 1 base and V by 1 base; bases with no gene match: 2. In germline, CDR1 is LNHDA, CDR2 SQIVND (reference sequence). CDR3 amino acids: CASSIAGQGTDTQYF. DNA of the CDR3: TGTGCCAGTAGTATAGCTGGACAGGGCACAGATACGCAGTATTTT.

The V call is TRBV24-1, the J call TRBJ2-7, with 7 bases aligning to TRBD2. Germline values: CDR1 KGHDR, CDR2 SFDVKD. The CDR3 is 14 amino acids. V dropped 3 bases and J dropped 3; count of bases not matched to a gene: 4. CDR3 nucleotide sequence: TGTGCCACCAGTGATGCCGGGAGGTTCTACGAGCAGTACTTC. Protein product: CATSDAGRFYEQYF.

The J gene is TRBJ2-7, the V gene TRBV7-9, with 7 bases that match TRBD1. CDR1 and CDR2 from the germline V gene are SEHNR and FQNEAQ (reference sequence). The CDR3 sequence is 14 residues long. V lost 5 bases to trimming and J lost 4 bases; unmatched junction nucleotides: 8. DNA of the CDR3: TGTGCCAGCAGCGAGGGGGCAGGTTTGTACGAGCAGTACTTC. Amino acids: CASSEGAGLYEQYF.

The count of this clone is one. V is TRBV7-3 and J is TRBJ2-5; a weak D match, TRBD1 (6 bases). Germline V gene lookup returns CDR1 SGHTA and CDR2 FQGTGA. The CDR3 runs to 13 residues. V lost 5 bases, J lost 2 bases, and 9 bases lay in between. The CDR3 loop is CASSPTGQETQYF. The CDR3 region has the DNA TGTGCCAGCAGCCCTACAGGGCAAGAGACCCAGTACTTC.

The genes are TRBV4-1 and TRBJ2-5, with 10 nucleotides matching TRBD2. This CDR3 has 17 amino acids. V trimming: 0 bases; J trimming: 10 bases; junction bases outside the gene matches: 14. CDR1 MGHRA and CDR2 YSYEKL come from the germline V gene. As DNA, the CDR3 is TGCGCCAGCAGCCAAGATTCTCGGCTAGCGGGAGTCGAGGGCCAGTACTTC. Translating it yields CASSQDSRLAGVEGQYF.

CDR3 amino acids: CASSVGGLGADTQYF. The CDR3 DNA is TGTGCCAGCAGCGTAGGAGGACTAGGGGCAGATACGCAGTATTTT. The chain joins TRBV9 to TRBJ2-3, with 7 nucleotides matching TRBD2. The trim removed 0 bases at V and 4 bases at J, leaving 5 bases unmatched. The CDR3 contains 15 residues. From germline, CDR1 is SGDLS and CDR2 YYNGEE. The full variable domain, its missing parts supplied by reference TRBV9 and TRBJ2-3, is DSGVTQTPKHLITATGQRVTLRCSPRSGDLSVYWYQQSLDQGLQFLIQYYNGEERAKGNILERFSAQQFPDLHSELNLSSLELGDSALYFCASSVGGLGADTQYFGPGTRLTVL.

The V call is TRBV30, the J call TRBJ2-7, with TRBD1 as a possible D gene (5 bases). In germline, CDR1 is GTSNPN, CDR2 SVGIG (reference sequence). The length of the CDR3 is 11 residues. V lost 2 bases and J 3 bases, leaving 5 bases between the germline ends. The CDR3 DNA sequence: TGTGCCTGGAGTACAGGCTACGAGCAGTACTTC. Encoded protein: CAWSTGYEQYF.

This clone was seen ten or more times. The gene calls are TRBV7-3 and TRBJ2-2; 9 bases match TRBD1. Losses at the gene ends were 5 bases for V and 2 bases for J; bases not matched to a gene: 6. Per the germline V gene, CDR1 is SGHTA and CDR2 is FQGTGA. The CDR3 sequence is 16 residues long. The DNA of the CDR3 is TGTGCCAGCAGCGACTCGGGACAGGGAAACACCGGGGAGCTGTTTTTT. This encodes CASSDSGQGNTGELFF.

This clone has ten or more counts. V usage is TRBV6-5 and J usage is TRBJ1-2, with D hard to call. This CDR3 contains 14 residues. Germline V gene sequence: CDR1 MNHEY, CDR2 SVGAGI. Trimming left V 6 bases short and J 0 bases short, with 11 bases between. CDR3: CASSSLAPNYGYTF. The CDR3, as DNA: TGTGCCAGCAGCTCTTTGGCACCTAACTATGGCTACACCTTC.

In its sample, this clone was seen once. The rearrangement uses TRBV2 and TRBJ2-2, with 8 bases aligning to TRBD1. The V and J ends lost 4 bases and 6 bases, in that order; junction bases with no gene match: 4. The CDR3 is 14 amino acids. Germline values: CDR1 SNHLY, CDR2 FYNNEI. The CDR3 sequence is CASSVQGGAGELFF. CDR3 nucleotides: TGTGCCAGCAGTGTACAGGGGGGTGCCGGGGAGCTGTTTTTT. The full variable domain, rest sourced from reference TRBV2 and TRBJ2-2, is EPEVTQTPSHQVTQMGQEVILRCVPISNHLYFYWYRQILGQKVEFLVSFYNNEISEKSEIFDDQFSVERPDGSNFTLKIRSTKLEDSAMYFCASSVQGGAGELFFGEGSRLTVL.

The chain combines TRBV5-4 with TRBJ2-3; 11 bases line up with TRBD1. Per the germline V gene, CDR1 is SGHNT and CDR2 is YYREEE (reference sequence). The CDR3 length is 15 residues. V was clipped by 4 bases and J by 4 bases; unmatched bases: 5. The CDR3 DNA follows: TGTGCCAGCAGCCTACCGGGACAGGGGGCAGATACGCAGTATTTT. Amino acid sequence: CASSLPGQGADTQYF. The variable domain in full, completed from reference TRBV5-4 and TRBJ2-3, reads ETGVTQSPTHLIKTRGQQVTLRCSSQSGHNTVSWYQQALGQGPQFIFQYYREEENGRGNFPPRFSGLQFPNYSSELNVNALELDDSALYLCASSLPGQGADTQYFGPGTRLTVL.

The rearrangement uses TRBV4-3 and TRBJ2-1; 12 bases match TRBD2. J gave up 0 bases and V 0 bases, and 15 bases lay outside the gene matches. The length of the CDR3 is 22 residues. Per the germline V gene, CDR1 is LGHNA and CDR2 is YSLEER. The CDR3 DNA reads as TGCGCCAGCAGCCAAGAATGGGCTAGCGGGAGGGCCCAATATCGCTCCTACAATGAGCAGTTCTTC. Translating gives CASSQEWASGRAQYRSYNEQFF.

The V call is TRBV2, the J call TRBJ1-2; TRBD1 agrees at 8 bases. Germline V CDR1 and CDR2: SNHLY, FYNNEI. V lost 8 bases, J lost 6 bases, and 5 bases stayed unmatched. The CDR3 length is 12 residues. DNA of the CDR3: TGTGCCAGCGTGGAGGACAGGGATGGCTACACCTTC. Translation gives CASVEDRDGYTF.

V is TRBV19 and J is TRBJ2-5, with TRBD2 identical over 9 bases. The CDR3 loop spans 14 amino acids. After removal of 1 base from V and 5 bases from J, the junction contained 2 bases not matched to a gene. The germline V gene encodes CDR1 LNHDA and CDR2 SQIVND (reference sequence). The CDR3 DNA is TGTGCCAGTAGTATAGGGCTAGCGGGGGAGACCCAGTACTTC. Its protein product is CASSIGLAGETQYF. The full variable domain, rest sourced from reference TRBV19 and TRBJ2-5, is DGGITQSPKYLFRKEGQNVTLSCEQNLNHDAMYWYRQDPGQGLRLIYYSQIVNDFQKGDIAEGYSVSREKKESFPLTVTSAQKNPTAFYLCASSIGLAGETQYFGPGTRLLVL.